This T cell receptor beta chain was identified in a study of T-cell memory formation after mild COVID-19. Background on the study: The two donors had largely donor-specific TCR clusters.

Germline V CDR1 and CDR2: LGHNA, YSLEER. V trimming: 0 bases; J trimming: 3 bases; junction bases outside the gene matches: 2. The CDR3 has 15 residues. TCRdb called the 5' RACE reads again in MiXCR, with one record for every CDR3 protein. Of tens of thousands of distinct CDR3 sequences listed, around 13% are singletons. This clonotype appeared a few times. Its specificity is unknown. Study-wide results and limits: Contracting clones localized mainly to CM and EM when CD4+ and mainly to EMRA when CD8+. The pre-infection memory compartment contained some responding clones, suggesting cross-reactive memory joined.

The clonotype originates from a man between 18 and 29 years old who had mild COVID-19 (a few samples of this study predate the infection). Cell type and time point are not known. Sequenced sample: PBMCs or a T cell subset sorted from them (not recorded which). This chain uses TRBV4-3 with TRBJ2-7; 10 bases line up with TRBD1. DNA for the CDR3: TGCGCCAGCAGCCAAGATGGGACAGGGGTCTACGAGCAGTACTTC. This codes for CASSQDGTGVYEQYF.